Following are 21 T cell receptor beta chains from one sample sequenced in a study of blood T cells in healthy people across ages. It was with a sample-barcoded 5' primer and a J-beta primer mix that a second PCR of roughly 6 to 12 cycles was run. TCRdb re-called the 5' RACE reads with MiXCR, one entry per CDR3 protein. The table lists 780,000 or so distinct CDR3 sequences, roughly 50% of them singletons. The specimen was blood. The source of these receptors is a man in his forties or fifties in good health.

This clonotype was seen ten or more times. The V call is TRBV4-3, the J call TRBJ2-3, with D perhaps assigned TRBD1 or TRBD2 (6 bases each). The CDR3 is made up of 16 amino acids. V was clipped by 0 bases and J by 5 bases, with 15 bases between them. Per germline, CDR1 LGHNA and CDR2 YSLEER. The CDR3 nucleotides read TGCGCCAGCAGCCAAGATCTTTCGGGGGCCGGAGATACGCAGTATTTT. Its protein is CASSQDLSGAGDTQYF.

This clonotype was seen only once. The CDR3 loop is CASSSAGGANEKLFF. In nucleotides, the CDR3 is TGTGCCAGCAGCTCCGCAGGGGGAGCTAATGAAAAACTGTTTTTT. The chain combines TRBV7-3 with TRBJ1-4; TRBD1 matches at 7 bases. With V trimmed by 4 bases and J by 3 bases, 5 bases remained unmatched. Germline V gene sequence: CDR1 SGHTA, CDR2 FQGTGA. The CDR3 contains 15 residues.

CDR3 bases: TGCGCCAGCAGCCAAGGTGTCAATGAGCAGTTCTTC. Its protein product is CASSQGVNEQFF. The genes are TRBV4-3 and TRBJ2-1, with unresolved D. The CDR3 runs 12 residues. V was cut by 1 base and J by 6 bases, with 4 bases left in between. Germline V gene lookup returns CDR1 LGHNA and CDR2 YSLEER.

This clonotype was recorded a few times. The rearrangement joins TRBV7-2 to TRBJ2-7; TRBD2 matches 11 bases. V shed 5 bases, J shed 0 bases, and the junction held 9 bases outside the gene matches. Per germline, CDR1 SGHTA and CDR2 FQGNSA. This CDR3 region has 17 residues. The CDR3 nucleotides are TGTGCCAGCAGCCTTAGACTACTAGCGGGAGCCTCCTACGAGCAGTACTTC. The encoded protein is CASSLRLLAGASYEQYF.

J is TRBJ2-4 and V is TRBV3-1; either TRBD1 or TRBD2 may fit D (5 bases each). Germline CDR1 reads LGHDT; CDR2 reads YNNKEL (reference sequence). The V end lost 4 bases, the J end lost 1 base, and 11 bases lay between the germline ends. This CDR3 region has 15 residues. The CDR3 nucleotides read TGTGCCAGCAGCCCGCCGTGGGGGGCCAAAAACATTCAGTACTTC. It specifies CASSPPWGAKNIQYF.

The chain recombines TRBV28 with TRBJ2-4; perhaps TRBD2 as D (6 bases). Judging by the DNA end, TRBJ2-5 fits better; the J call may be wrong. The germline V gene encodes CDR1 MDHEN and CDR2 SYDVKM. There are 13 residues in the CDR3. The chain's CDR3 is CAGSAGRWETQYF. DNA for the CDR3: TGTGCCGGATCAGCTGGGAGGTGGGAGACCCAGTACTTC.

The chain is built from TRBV20-1 and TRBJ2-5, with D unresolved. Germline V gene data show CDR1 as DFQATT and CDR2 as SNEGSKA (reference sequence). The V end was cut by 5 bases, the J end by 0 bases, with 10 bases between. CDR3 size: 13 residues. The chain's CDR3 is CSALPVYQETQYF. The DNA of the CDR3 is TGCAGTGCTCTCCCGGTGTACCAAGAGACCCAGTACTTC.

This sequence joins TRBV27 and TRBJ2-7; D may correspond to TRBD1 or TRBD2 (6 bases each). The V end was cut by 2 bases, the J end by 3 bases, with 26 bases between. Germline assignment: CDR1 MNHEY and CDR2 SMNVEV (reference sequence). This CDR3 is built from 19 residues. The CDR3 nucleotides are TGTGCCAGCAGTTTAACACCCACATTAGGGGGGTCCTATTACTACGAGCAGTACTTC. The encoded protein is CASSLTPTLGGSYYYEQYF.

This clonotype was counted a few times. The rearrangement joins TRBV24-1 to TRBJ2-6, with TRBD1 identical over 7 bases. The CDR3 runs to 16 residues. The germline gives CDR1 KGHDR, CDR2 SFDVKD. Losses at the gene ends were 4 bases for V and 4 bases for J; bases not matched to a gene: 6. The CDR3 sequence is CATSESGQSGANVLTF. CDR3 sequence (DNA): TGTGCCACCAGTGAATCGGGACAGTCCGGGGCCAACGTCCTGACTTTC.

This clonotype rates as medium-sized. The CDR3, as DNA: TGTGCCAGCAGACCTACTAGTACGTCCTACAATGAGCAGTTCTTC. Amino acid sequence: CASRPTSTSYNEQFF. The chain uses TRBV6-5 and TRBJ2-1, with a tentative D call TRBD2 (5 bases). Trimming removed 6 bases at V and 1 base at J, with 13 bases between. CDR3 length equals 15 residues. Germline CDR1 MNHEY, CDR2 SVGAGI.

The rearrangement uses TRBV24-1 and TRBJ2-3; D possibly matches TRBD1 or TRBD2 (5 bases each). V dropped 2 bases and J dropped 10 bases, with 18 bases sitting between them. The CDR3 sequence is 15 residues long. Germline V gene lookup returns CDR1 KGHDR and CDR2 SFDVKD. CDR3 DNA: TGTGCCACCAGTGATTCCTTGGGGGTTTCTACCGCGCAGTATTTT. This translates into CATSDSLGVSTAQYF.

The rearrangement joins TRBV11-2 to TRBJ2-7; TRBD1 matches 8 bases. This CDR3 spans 13 amino acids. The germline CDR1 and CDR2 sequences are SGHAT and FQNNGV. The V and J ends lost 6 bases and 5 bases, in that order; junction bases with no gene match: 6. CDR3 amino acids: CASSPTGVHEQYF. The DNA of the CDR3 is TGTGCCAGCAGTCCGACAGGGGTCCACGAGCAGTACTTC.

J is TRBJ1-2 and V is TRBV21-1. TRBV21-1 constitutes a pseudogene. This CDR3 has 15 amino acids. The CDR3 is CASSKEWEMGYGYTF. The CDR3, as DNA: TGTGCCAGCAGCAAAGAATGGGAGATGGGCTATGGCTACACCTTC.

V and J are TRBV28 and TRBJ1-6; the D gene is possibly TRBD1 (5 bases). Germline V gene lookup returns CDR1 MDHEN and CDR2 SYDVKM. Trimming took 6 bases from V and 14 from J, leaving 11 bases between them. CDR3 length equals 11 residues. CDR3 sequence: CASRGDLTLHF. The CDR3 bases are TGTGCCAGCAGAGGGGATCTAACCCTCCACTTT.

The chain is built from TRBV29-1 and TRBJ2-3; 7 nucleotides align to TRBD2. The CDR3 contains 13 residues. V dropped 3 bases and J dropped 2; count of bases not matched to a gene: 2. Germline V CDR1 and CDR2: SQVTM, ANQGSEA. Here the CDR3 reads CSVEGGNTDTQYF. For the CDR3, the DNA is TGCAGCGTTGAGGGGGGGAACACAGATACGCAGTATTTT.

The chain couples TRBV6-5 to TRBJ2-4, with a tentative D call TRBD2 (6 bases). Judging by the DNA end, TRBJ2-7 fits better; the J call may be wrong. The germline V gene encodes CDR1 MNHEY and CDR2 SVGAGI. The CDR3 contains 18 residues. The CDR3 sequence: CASSYASSTGTRFYEQYF. CDR3 coding DNA: TGTGCCAGCAGTTACGCGTCTTCGACCGGGACTCGGTTCTACGAGCAGTACTTC.

This sequence joins TRBV11-3 and TRBJ1-3; D ambiguous. The CDR3 totals 17 residues. Trimming took off 2 bases at V and 0 bases at J, with 14 bases between the two ends. The V gene's germline CDR1 is SGHNT and CDR2 YENEEA. The CDR3 coding sequence is TGTGCCAGCAGCTTAAGTCTCGGCGGAGACTCTGGAAACACCATATATTTT. Its protein is CASSLSLGGDSGNTIYF. The whole variable domain, remainder taken from reference TRBV11-3 and TRBJ1-3, is EAGVVQSPRYKIIEKKQPVAFWCNPISGHNTLYWYLQNLGQGPELLIRYENEEAVDDSQLPKDRFSAERLKGVDSTLKIQPAELGDSAVYLCASSLSLGGDSGNTIYFGEGSWLTVV.

This clonotype was counted only a few times. The gene calls are TRBV18 and TRBJ2-6; perhaps D is TRBD1 or TRBD2 (6 bases each). Trimming pared 1 base from V and 2 bases from J, leaving 15 bases between. The CDR3 sequence is 18 residues long. Germline V gives CDR1 KGHSH, CDR2 LQKENI. CDR3 residues: CASSPLEPGATGANVLTF. DNA of the CDR3: TGTGCCAGCTCACCACTGGAGCCGGGGGCGACTGGGGCCAACGTCCTGACTTTC.

The chain uses TRBV29-1 and TRBJ2-1; 7 bases align to TRBD1. Looked up from germline, CDR1 is SQVTM and CDR2 is ANQGSEA. V lost 7 bases and J lost 2; bases outside the gene matches: 11. The CDR3 runs 15 residues. DNA for the CDR3: TGCAGCGCGCCCTCGACAGGGAAGGCCTACAATGAGCAGTTCTTC. This gives the protein CSAPSTGKAYNEQFF.

With regard to this clonotype: A much larger clone lies one base from this, so it may be a read error. The chain joins TRBV29-1 to TRBJ2-7; TRBD1 or TRBD2 may be the D gene (5 bases each). In germline, CDR1 is SQVTM, CDR2 ANQGSEA. V was pared by 7 bases and J by 0 bases, with 10 bases between. CDR3 size: 12 residues. CDR3 DNA sequence: TGCAGCGCCGGGGACGGCTCCTACGAGCAGTACTTC. This encodes CSAGDGSYEQYF.

J is TRBJ2-3 and V is TRBV3-1, with TRBD1 matching 7 bases. Germline V gene lookup returns CDR1 LGHDT and CDR2 YNNKEL (reference sequence). The CDR3 extends over 16 amino acids. The V and J ends lost 1 base and 0 bases, in that order; junction bases with no gene match: 4. The CDR3 DNA is TGTGCCAGCAGCCAAGGGACAGGTCGGAGCACAGATACGCAGTATTTT. Its protein product is CASSQGTGRSTDTQYF.